Below are 8 T cell receptor beta chains sequenced from a single sample in a study of CD8+CD57+ T cells in acquired aplastic anemia. Investigators profiled TCR beta VDJ and CDR3 from genomic DNA template. MiXCR was run by TCRdb on the reads, yielding one entry per CDR3 protein. The sample records some 240,000 distinct CDR3 sequences, around 32% being singletons. The sample comprised sorted CD4+, CD8+, or CD8+CD57+ T cells (not recorded which) from PBMCs. Receptor source: a human donor in good health, serving as a control.

This clonotype was seen many times. CDR3 coding DNA: TGTGCCAGCAGCAGGGGGGAATATGATACGCAGTATTTT. Its translation is CASSRGEYDTQYF. The chain recombines TRBV7-6 with TRBJ2-3, with D perhaps being TRBD1 or TRBD2 (6 bases each). The CDR3 length is 13 residues. The V gene lost 5 bases and the J gene lost 6 bases, with 12 bases spanning the gap. Germline V gene data show CDR1 as SGHVS and CDR2 as FNYEAQ.

This clonotype has only a few counts. The gene calls are TRBV12-3 or TRBV12-4 and TRBJ2-2, with D possibly matching TRBD1 (5 bases). The CDR3 consists of 13 residues. V was cut by 6 bases and J by 6 bases, with 11 bases left in between. The CDR3 is CASRPTAAGELFF. CDR3 nucleotide sequence: TGTGCCAGCAGGCCGACAGCTGCCGGGGAGCTGTTTTTT.

This clonotype was observed at least ten times. The chain recombines TRBV20-1 with TRBJ2-3, with D tentatively TRBD1 (6 bases). This CDR3 is built from 15 residues. Per the germline V gene, CDR1 is DFQATT and CDR2 is SNEGSKA (reference sequence). V was cut by 6 bases and J by 2 bases, with 18 bases left in between. In DNA form, the CDR3 reads TGCAGTGCGGCTCCGGGACACAAAAACACAGATACGCAGTATTTT. This encodes CSAAPGHKNTDTQYF.

The chain carries TRBV2 and TRBJ2-7; 10 nucleotides match TRBD2. Germline V CDR1 and CDR2: SNHLY, FYNNEI. V lost 7 bases and J lost 8; bases outside the gene matches: 11. The length of the CDR3 is 14 residues. This chain's CDR3 is CASKASGSSYKQYF. CDR3 nucleotide sequence: TGTGCCAGCAAGGCTAGCGGGAGCTCATACAAGCAGTACTTC.

This clonotype was counted ten times or more. The chain carries TRBV24-1 and TRBJ2-3; D might be TRBD1 or TRBD2, each matching 5 bases. The CDR3 spans 15 residues. From germline, CDR1 is KGHDR and CDR2 SFDVKD. The V and J ends lost 3 bases and 2 bases respectively, with 11 bases between them. The CDR3 sequence is CATSDNGGPTDTQYF. The CDR3, as DNA: TGTGCCACCAGTGATAATGGGGGACCCACAGATACGCAGTATTTT.

This clonotype came up many times. The chain couples TRBV15 to TRBJ2-1; weak D call: TRBD2 (6 bases). Trimming removed 3 bases from V and 9 bases from J, with 12 bases in between. Germline V lookup: CDR1 LNHNV, CDR2 YYDKDF (reference sequence). This CDR3 spans 13 amino acids. This CDR3 is CATSSRTIPEQFF. In nucleotides, the CDR3 is TGTGCCACCAGCAGCAGGACTATTCCTGAGCAGTTCTTC.

To note about this clonotype: A much larger clone differs from this one at a single base, so this may be a read error. V is TRBV5-1 and J is TRBJ1-1; possible D gene TRBD1, 5 bases. Per germline, CDR1 SGHRS and CDR2 YFSETQ. CDR3 size: 14 residues. For the CDR3, the DNA is TGCGCCAGCAGCTTAGAGGGGCCGTGGACTGAAACTTTCTTT. Its translation: CASSLEGPWTETFF.

There are many counts of this clonotype. J is TRBJ2-1 and V is TRBV7-3; D is undetermined. CDR1 and CDR2 (germline): SGHTA, FQGTGA. There are 12 residues in the CDR3. The V gene lost 2 bases and the J gene lost 9 bases, with 8 bases spanning the gap. The CDR3 nucleotides read TGTGCCAGCAGCTTAGGGGTGGGTGAGCAGTTCTTC. It codes for CASSLGVGEQFF.